This T cell receptor (beta chain) is from a study of identical twins. Study-level findings and limits: In cord blood, abundant beta clonotypes had fewer insertions; memory showed no trend.

TCRdb re-called the 5' RACE reads through MiXCR, storing one row per CDR3 protein. The sample lists around 650,000 distinct CDR3 sequences, around 7.4% seen once, with roughly 1.5% in the top ten. This clonotype appeared many times. Its target is unknown. V gave up 5 bases and J gave up 6 bases, with 17 bases separating them. Germline V gives CDR1 SGHVS, CDR2 FQNEAQ. This CDR3 contains 15 residues. Separately, the same data were catalogued under a study of yellow fever vaccine responses in identical twins.

Sequencing was performed on PBMCs. This chain links TRBV7-8 with TRBJ2-1; either TRBD1 or TRBD2 may supply D (6 bases each). This TCR derives from a woman between 18 and 30 years old in good health. CDR3 sequence reads: CASSLRGGGGNEQFF. CDR3 DNA sequence: TGTGCCAGCAGCCTTCGGGGAGGAGGGGGCAATGAGCAGTTCTTC.